The rows below give T cell receptor beta chains drawn from one sample of a study of T cell repertoires in cytomegalovirus infection. TCRdb processed the reads anew with MiXCR; each CDR3 protein has one entry. The data hold roughly 500,000 distinct CDR3 sequences, with more than 15% observed a single time. The sequenced material came from CD8+ T cells from PBMCs. Every receptor here comes from a human donor in good health (CMV status not recorded). Some clones in this sample may be carry-over from other donors' samples. Each CDR3 is given with its conserved first and last residue. The order of the fields is V gene, J gene, clone size, CDR3 protein. A clone size is listed for some rows: how often the clone was seen (once, few, many), or a class if it is expanded.

>TRBV18|TRBJ1-1|few
CASSLSTGGVFTEAFF
>TRBV2|TRBJ2-7|NA
CASSGSGTFLSYEQYF
>TRBV19|TRBJ2-7|many
CASSIRIRGRGPAGSYEQYF
>TRBV12-3/TRBV12-4|TRBJ1-6|many
CASSPAGGYNSPLHF
>TRBV11-2|TRBJ2-1|many
CASSQGRTSGRYNEQFF
>TRBV12-5|TRBJ2-7|many
CASGPQGADYEQYF
>TRBV5-6|TRBJ1-2|NA
CASSLGGSRTYGYTF
>TRBV30|TRBJ2-1|NA
CAWSLGTSGTNEQFF
>TRBV7-9|TRBJ2-7|few
CASSPPTGGYEQYF
>TRBV12-5|TRBJ2-3|NA
CASGPNERSTDTQYF
>TRBV19|TRBJ2-1|NA
CASQTRGVGDEQFF
>TRBV5-1|TRBJ2-2|few
CASRGGTGSAGELFF
>TRBV19|TRBJ1-2|NA
CASSIRQGSFYGYTF
>TRBV27|TRBJ2-7|many
CASSLRGQTYEQYF
>TRBV6-2/TRBV6-3|TRBJ2-1|many
CASSLTQGAGNEQFF
>TRBV4-1|TRBJ2-3|few
CASSHTRDASTDTQYF
>TRBV28|TRBJ2-1|NA
CASTSPGQEHNEQFF
>TRBV6-6|TRBJ1-2|many
CATSPGGRVHGYTF
>TRBV6-5|TRBJ2-1|NA
CASSYVGFDSYNEQFF
>TRBV7-2|TRBJ1-3|many
CASSSDSISGNTIYF
>TRBV11-3|TRBJ1-2|many
CASSLVHLRANYGYTF
>TRBV4-1|TRBJ2-7|NA
CASSQDTRGHTYEQYF
>TRBV7-9|TRBJ2-2|many
CASRTSGGTNTGELFF
>TRBV11-2|TRBJ2-1|many
CASSLIPPAYNEQFF
>TRBV7-9|TRBJ1-4|many
CASSPRTGEEKLFF
>TRBV19|TRBJ1-1|NA
CASSIDGGNTEAFF
>TRBV11-2|TRBJ2-7|many
CASSSGGGVYEQYF
>TRBV6-2/TRBV6-3|TRBJ2-4|few
CASSPIGQPAWENIQYF
>TRBV11-2|TRBJ2-7|many
CASSLPGAYEQYF
>TRBV5-1|TRBJ1-4|few
CASSLVPGAKVVGEKLFF
>TRBV27|TRBJ2-7|few
CASSFAQGGYEQYF
>TRBV7-9|TRBJ2-7|few
CASSAGISGEQYF
>TRBV29-1|TRBJ2-2|few
CSVEGDQNTGELFF
>TRBV2|TRBJ2-7|NA
CASRGQGMDEQYF
>TRBV7-6|TRBJ2-5|many
CASSWRQERETQYF
>TRBV11-2|TRBJ2-4|many
CASRTLAGPLAKNIQYF
>TRBV19|TRBJ2-1|few
CASSIDGSGAYNEQFF
>TRBV27|TRBJ1-1|many
CASSLSGGNTEAFF
>TRBV2|TRBJ2-3|many
CASRTAGEGTDTQYF
>TRBV20-1|TRBJ2-1|NA
CSVRDRLNNEQFF
>TRBV11-2|TRBJ2-7|NA
CASSLMAGTTYEQYF
>TRBV12-5|TRBJ1-5|many
CASGLGQRNQPQHF
>TRBV7-3|TRBJ2-3|many
CASGLLGGRTDTQYF
>TRBV20-1|TRBJ1-1|NA
CSAPSGGVGTEAFF
>TRBV10-3|TRBJ1-2|few
CAIDQGDGYTF
>TRBV19|TRBJ2-1|many
CASSIGTGYNEQFF